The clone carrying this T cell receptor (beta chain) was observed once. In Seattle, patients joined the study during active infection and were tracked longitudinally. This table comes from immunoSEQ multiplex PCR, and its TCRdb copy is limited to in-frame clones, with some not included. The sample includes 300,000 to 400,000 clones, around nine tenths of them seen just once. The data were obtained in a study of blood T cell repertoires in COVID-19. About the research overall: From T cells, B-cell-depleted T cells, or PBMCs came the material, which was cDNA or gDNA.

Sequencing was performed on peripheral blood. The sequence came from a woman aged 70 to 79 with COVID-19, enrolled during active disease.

The CDR3 reads CASSSRDRGIAGALVDEQFF. The CDR3 DNA reads as TGTGCCAGCAGCAGCCGGGACAGGGGTATTGCGGGGGCCCTCGTCGATGAGCAGTTCTTC. V usage is TRBV21-1 and J usage is TRBJ2-1; the DNA was not compared with TRBD1, the D call given in the table. TRBV21-1 is a listed pseudogene. This CDR3 spans 20 amino acids.